This TCR beta chain is from a study of T cell responses to AZD1222 COVID-19 vaccine. Some clones are missing from TCRdb's copy, which holds only in-frame ones; the method was immunoSEQ multiplex PCR. In the table there are 120,000 or so clones, nearly 90% of which are singletons. The V segment lost 0 bases and the J segment 1 base; nucleotides outside the gene matches: 6. Germline loops: CDR1 GTSNPN, CDR2 SVGIG (reference sequence). This CDR3 is 16 amino acids long. The sequence was obtained from an adult in good health. Sample: peripheral blood, taken on day 0 of AZD1222 vaccination. This rearrangement joins TRBV30 to TRBJ2-7, with 10 nucleotides matching TRBD1. The CDR3 sequence is CAWSVWGQGNSYEQYF. The DNA for the CDR3 is TGTGCCTGGAGTGTATGGGGACAGGGGAATTCCTACGAGCAGTACTTC.